The 15 T cell receptor beta chains listed next were all sequenced from one sample in a study of shared clonotypes between healthy human individuals. Repertoires were generated with immunoSEQ multiplex PCR, while TCRdb's copy carries only in-frame clones and drops some. The sample records some 2,000,000 clones, 85% to 95% being singletons. Input material: naive CD4+ T cells sorted from blood. As for subset: CD45RA+ positively selected. The receptors stem from a man aged 18 to 30 in good health.

This clone turned up a few times. The sample holds other DNA sequences that translate to the same CDR3. The rearrangement links TRBV5-6 to TRBJ2-7; D gene uncertain. This CDR3 spans 12 amino acids. V shed 1 base and J shed 0 bases, with 2 bases lying between them. Germline CDR1 reads SGHDT; CDR2 reads YYEEEE. CDR3 loop: CASSLSSYEQYF. The CDR3 nucleotides read TGTGCCAGCAGCTTGTCCTCCTACGAGCAGTACTTC.

The chain couples TRBV4-1 to TRBJ2-3; D is uncertain. Germline CDR1 reads MGHRA; CDR2 reads YSYEKL. The V end lost 0 bases, the J end lost 4 bases, and 11 bases lay between the germline ends. The CDR3 covers 15 residues. CDR3 nucleotides: TGCGCCAGCAGCCAAGATACAATCGCGGCAGATACGCAGTATTTT. Its protein product is CASSQDTIAADTQYF.

The chain uses TRBV2 and TRBJ2-1, with D perhaps TRBD1 or TRBD2 (5 bases each). This CDR3 is built from 12 residues. Germline V gene data show CDR1 as SNHLY and CDR2 as FYNNEI. The V and J ends lost 4 bases and 6 bases respectively, with 7 bases between them. The CDR3, as DNA: TGTGCCAGCAGTGGGGACGCCAATGAGCAGTTCTTC. This encodes CASSGDANEQFF.

V usage is TRBV11-3 and J usage is TRBJ2-1, with unresolved D. Germline V lookup: CDR1 SGHNT, CDR2 YENEEA. This CDR3 has 13 residues. Trimming cost V 5 bases and J 7 bases, with 12 bases left between them. CDR3 in DNA: TGTGCCAGCAGCGGTCTAGGAAAGAATGAGCAGTTCTTC. This encodes CASSGLGKNEQFF.

The V and J genes are TRBV7-2 and TRBJ1-1, with 9 bases that match TRBD1. The germline V gene has CDR1 SGHTA and CDR2 FQGNSA. The ends lost 6 bases at V and 1 base at J; junction bases unmatched: 3. This CDR3 is 14 amino acids long. The CDR3 loop is CASRKGQGNTEAFF. The CDR3 region has the DNA TGTGCCAGCAGAAAGGGACAGGGGAACACTGAAGCTTTCTTT.

The chain has TRBV6-1 and TRBJ1-5, with 9 bases matching TRBD1. The junction had 3 bases not matched to a gene; V was cut back by 7 bases and J by 2 bases. Germline CDR1 reads MNHNS; CDR2 reads SASEGT. This CDR3 comprises 14 residues. The CDR3: CASTGQGRNQPQHF. The CDR3 coding sequence is TGTGCCAGCACCGGACAGGGGCGCAATCAGCCCCAGCATTTT.

This clone was recorded only once. The chain has TRBV6-5 and TRBJ1-1, with D possibly matching TRBD1 (6 bases). Germline-derived CDR1 and CDR2 are MNHEY and SVGAGI. Trimming took off 5 bases at V and 3 bases at J, with 13 bases between the two ends. This CDR3 contains 14 residues. The chain's CDR3 is CASSPQGLDTEAFF. The CDR3, as DNA: TGTGCCAGCAGTCCTCAGGGGCTGGACACTGAAGCTTTCTTT.

The J gene is TRBJ2-4, the V gene TRBV4-2, with D perhaps given as TRBD1 or TRBD2 (5 bases each). The CDR3 runs 17 residues. V shed 0 bases and J shed 7 bases, with 19 bases lying between them. Germline CDR1 LGHNA, CDR2 YNFKEQ. CDR3 nucleotide sequence: TGTGCCAGCAGCCAAGATTTGGCCTTGGGGACGGAGAACATTCAGTACTTC. Protein: CASSQDLALGTENIQYF.

This chain links TRBV11-2 with TRBJ2-5; 7 nucleotides line up with TRBD2. The CDR3 has 16 amino acids. Per the germline V gene, CDR1 is SGHAT and CDR2 is FQNNGV. V was pared by 3 bases and J by 6 bases, with 13 bases of the junction left unmatched. Here the CDR3 reads CASSLHGTTNIKTQYF. CDR3 coding DNA: TGTGCCAGCAGCTTGCACGGGACTACGAACATAAAGACCCAGTACTTC.

V and J are TRBV5-1 and TRBJ1-1; D ambiguous. CDR3 length: 14 residues. V was pared by 2 bases and J by 2 bases, with 10 bases between. Germline V gene data show CDR1 as SGHRS and CDR2 as YFSETQ. CDR3 loop: CASSFQDTNTEAFF. The CDR3 DNA sequence: TGCGCCAGCAGCTTTCAGGATACAAACACTGAAGCTTTCTTT.

The V and J genes are TRBV7-3 and TRBJ2-1; D gene ambiguous. Germline V gene lookup returns CDR1 SGHTA and CDR2 FQGTGA. Between the trimmed V and J ends, which lost 2 bases and 6 bases, there was a span of 8 bases. The CDR3 has 13 amino acids. Here the CDR3 reads CASSLLPSNEQFF. CDR3 DNA sequence: TGTGCCAGCAGCTTATTGCCGTCCAATGAGCAGTTCTTC.

This clone was counted a single time. The chain combines TRBV28 with TRBJ1-1; D unclear. Germline CDR1 and CDR2: MDHEN and SYDVKM. The V and J ends lost 5 bases and 6 bases respectively, with 13 bases between them. The CDR3 contains 13 residues. Here the CDR3 DNA reads TGTGCCAGCAGTCCGACCCCCCACGCTGAAGCTTTCTTT. This sequence encodes CASSPTPHAEAFF.

The chain carries TRBV2 and TRBJ2-2, with 8 nucleotides matching TRBD2. V was pared by 6 bases and J by 5 bases, with 8 bases of the junction left unmatched. This CDR3 has 15 amino acids. Looked up from germline, CDR1 is SNHLY and CDR2 is FYNNEI. The CDR3 reads CASSLPGGATGELFF. CDR3 nucleotide sequence: TGTGCCAGCAGCCTCCCCGGGGGGGCAACCGGGGAGCTGTTTTTT.

This clone was seen once. This chain links TRBV6-6 with TRBJ2-5, with TRBD2 as a possible D gene (6 bases). CDR1 is MNHNY and CDR2 is SVGAGI in the germline V gene (reference sequence). The CDR3 loop spans 12 amino acids. Trimming shortened V by 8 bases and J by 5 bases, and 12 bases separated the two germline ends. CDR3 sequence (DNA): TGTGCCAGCTCCAGCGGGTGGGAGACCCAGTACTTC. Translating it yields CASSSGWETQYF.

Notes on this clone: Other DNA sequences of this sample code for an identical CDR3. V gene TRBV6-6 combines with J gene TRBJ1-2, with a tentative D call TRBD1 (6 bases). V gave up 2 bases and J gave up 3 bases, with 10 bases separating them. Germline lookup yields CDR1 MNHNY and CDR2 SVGAGI (reference sequence). The CDR3 loop spans 14 amino acids. CDR3 DNA: TGTGCCAGCAGTTACCCGAACAGGGACTATGGCTACACCTTC. This sequence encodes CASSYPNRDYGYTF.